The rows below give T cell receptor beta chains drawn from one sample of a study of molecular identifiers for immune sequencing clone quantification. TCRdb processed the PCR reads anew with MiXCR; each CDR3 protein has one entry. The data show about 630,000 distinct CDR3 sequences, approximately 24% seen once. What was sequenced was naive CD8+ T cells from blood, with Jurkat cell RNA spiked in. These receptors originate from a human donor in good health. Some libraries in this study had Jurkat cell RNA spiked in. CDR3s include the opening cysteine and the closing phenylalanine or tryptophan. The order of the fields is J gene, V gene, D gene, clone size, CDR3 DNA, CDR3 protein. D genes are given only for firm matches. The listing skips clone size in some rows; elsewhere it reads once, few, many or a size class.

j_gene: TRBJ1-4; v_gene: TRBV11-2; d_gene: .; abundance: many; CDR3nt: TGTGCCAGCAGCTTAGCGGCGGTTGGGCCGGGTTATGAAAAACTGTTTTTT; CDR3aa: CASSLAAVGPGYEKLFF
j_gene: TRBJ1-5; v_gene: TRBV27; d_gene: TRBD1; abundance: .; CDR3nt: TGTGCCACCGGTGCAGCCGGGACAGCAATTCAGCCCCAGCATTTT; CDR3aa: CATGAAGTAIQPQHF
j_gene: TRBJ2-7; v_gene: TRBV27; d_gene: TRBD2; abundance: few; CDR3nt: TGTGCCAGCAGTTTAGGGGAGACTAGCGGGGTCTACGAGCAGTACTTC; CDR3aa: CASSLGETSGVYEQYF
j_gene: TRBJ2-2; v_gene: TRBV21-1; d_gene: .; abundance: few; CDR3nt: TGTGCCAGCAGCTATCAGGGAGGTAGCGGGGAGCTGTTTTTT; CDR3aa: CASSYQGGSGELFF
j_gene: TRBJ1-4; v_gene: TRBV7-9; d_gene: .; abundance: many; CDR3nt: TGCGCCAGCAGTCTTGGAGGTGAAAAACTGTTTTTT; CDR3aa: CASSLGGEKLFF
j_gene: TRBJ2-1; v_gene: TRBV19; d_gene: TRBD2; abundance: .; CDR3nt: TGTGCCAGTAGTATAGGGAGCGGGAGGGCCGGCTACAATGAGCAGTTCTTC; CDR3aa: CASSIGSGRAGYNEQFF
j_gene: TRBJ1-1; v_gene: TRBV27; d_gene: .; abundance: many; CDR3nt: TGTGCCAGCAGTCCCCCCCTGTTGGGATCGAACACTGAAGCTTTCTTT; CDR3aa: CASSPPLLGSNTEAFF
j_gene: TRBJ2-1; v_gene: TRBV27; d_gene: TRBD2; abundance: few; CDR3nt: TGTGCCAGCAGTTTAAGCGGGAGGGCCGGTGAGCAGTTCTTC; CDR3aa: CASSLSGRAGEQFF
j_gene: TRBJ2-7; v_gene: TRBV9; d_gene: TRBD1; abundance: few; CDR3nt: TGTGCCAGCAGCGTAGAAGGGTCGGAGACAGGGGTGTACGAGCAGTACTTC; CDR3aa: CASSVEGSETGVYEQYF
j_gene: TRBJ2-5; v_gene: TRBV7-9; d_gene: .; abundance: many; CDR3nt: TGTGCCAGCAGCTTGGAAGTTTTGAGGACCCAGTACTTC; CDR3aa: CASSLEVLRTQYF
j_gene: TRBJ2-2; v_gene: TRBV24-1; d_gene: TRBD1; abundance: .; CDR3nt: TGTGCCAACCGCGGGCCCGGGACAGGGGGCTTGACGGGGGAGCTGTTTTTT; CDR3aa: CANRGPGTGGLTGELFF
j_gene: TRBJ1-4; v_gene: TRBV13; d_gene: .; abundance: once; CDR3nt: TGTGCCAGCTGCTTGAAGGGGGGAGCTAATGAAAAACTGGTTTTT; CDR3aa: CASCLKGGANEKLVF
j_gene: TRBJ1-5; v_gene: TRBV7-2; d_gene: .; abundance: few; CDR3nt: TGTGCCAGCAGCTTAGAGTTCAGTCCTGAAAGCAATCAGCCCCGGCATTTT; CDR3aa: CASSLEFSPESNQPRHF
j_gene: TRBJ2-7; v_gene: TRBV10-2; d_gene: .; abundance: .; CDR3nt: TGCGCCCGCAGAGTGGGACCGGGGCCCCACGAGCCGTACTTC; CDR3aa: CARRVGPGPHEPYF
j_gene: TRBJ2-3; v_gene: TRBV4-3; d_gene: .; abundance: many; CDR3nt: TGCGCCAGCAGCCAAGATTCGGCAGGGGTCGGCGCAGATACGCAGTATTTT; CDR3aa: CASSQDSAGVGADTQYF
j_gene: TRBJ2-4; v_gene: TRBV5-5; d_gene: .; abundance: many; CDR3nt: TGTGCCAGCAGCTTGGTCCTAGCGCTAGGCAAAAACATTCAGTACTTC; CDR3aa: CASSLVLALGKNIQYF
j_gene: TRBJ2-3; v_gene: TRBV3-1; d_gene: .; abundance: many; CDR3nt: TGTGCCAGCAGCCAAGAAAGGCAGGGCTTCACAGATACGCAGTATTTT; CDR3aa: CASSQERQGFTDTQYF
j_gene: TRBJ2-1; v_gene: TRBV7-2; d_gene: .; abundance: many; CDR3nt: TGTGCCAGCAGCCCCTCAGGTTCCCACAATGAGCAGTTCTTC; CDR3aa: CASSPSGSHNEQFF
j_gene: TRBJ1-1; v_gene: TRBV12-3/TRBV12-4; d_gene: .; abundance: .; CDR3nt: TGTGCCAGCAGTTGGGGTCGGCCTACTGAAGCTTTCTTT; CDR3aa: CASSWGRPTEAFF
j_gene: TRBJ1-5; v_gene: TRBV19; d_gene: TRBD1; abundance: .; CDR3nt: TGTGCCAGTAGTATAGTCGACAGGGGGAGTCAGCCCCAGCATTTT; CDR3aa: CASSIVDRGSQPQHF
j_gene: TRBJ2-1; v_gene: TRBV5-4; d_gene: TRBD2; abundance: .; CDR3nt: TGTGCCAGCAGCTCCCCTAGCGGGAGGGATGATGAGCAGTTCTTC; CDR3aa: CASSSPSGRDDEQFF
j_gene: TRBJ2-3; v_gene: TRBV4-3; d_gene: TRBD2; abundance: .; CDR3nt: TGCGCCAGCAGCCAAGCTCCCAGACTAGCGGGAGTCGGAGATACGCAGTATTTT; CDR3aa: CASSQAPRLAGVGDTQYF
j_gene: TRBJ1-1; v_gene: TRBV6-5; d_gene: .; abundance: .; CDR3nt: TGTGCCAGCAGCATATCAGGGAGGAACACTGAAGCTTTCTTT; CDR3aa: CASSISGRNTEAFF
j_gene: TRBJ1-2; v_gene: TRBV14; d_gene: .; abundance: many; CDR3nt: TGTGCCAGCAGCCAATTGAGTCGGTCCCCCAACTATGGCTACACCTTC; CDR3aa: CASSQLSRSPNYGYTF
j_gene: TRBJ2-5; v_gene: TRBV12-3/TRBV12-4; d_gene: .; abundance: few; CDR3nt: TGTGCCAGCAGTTTAGTTAGCGTCTACCAAGAGACCCAGTACTTC; CDR3aa: CASSLVSVYQETQYF
j_gene: TRBJ2-7; v_gene: TRBV19; d_gene: .; abundance: few; CDR3nt: TGTGCCAAGGGACACCTTTTCTACGAGCAGTACTTC; CDR3aa: CAKGHLFYEQYF
j_gene: TRBJ2-3; v_gene: TRBV11-2; d_gene: TRBD2; abundance: .; CDR3nt: TGTGCCAGCAGCTTAGATGCGGGAGGGTGGCCCGGGGATACGCAGTATTTT; CDR3aa: CASSLDAGGWPGDTQYF
j_gene: TRBJ2-5; v_gene: TRBV30; d_gene: .; abundance: once; CDR3nt: TGTGCCTGGGGGGGGGCGGATGAGACCCAGTACTTC; CDR3aa: CAWGGADETQYF
j_gene: TRBJ2-4; v_gene: TRBV20-1; d_gene: TRBD2; abundance: .; CDR3nt: TGCAGTGCTAGAGAGGGACTAGTTATGAACATTCAGTACTTC; CDR3aa: CSAREGLVMNIQYF
j_gene: TRBJ1-4; v_gene: TRBV9; d_gene: .; abundance: many; CDR3nt: TGTGCCAGCAGCGGAAGCGGCTGGGCTAATGAAAAACTGTTTTTT; CDR3aa: CASSGSGWANEKLFF
j_gene: TRBJ2-7; v_gene: TRBV28; d_gene: .; abundance: many; CDR3nt: TGTGCCACGTCACCCGTTCTTAGCGACTACGAGCAGTACTTC; CDR3aa: CATSPVLSDYEQYF
j_gene: TRBJ2-6; v_gene: TRBV7-9; d_gene: TRBD1; abundance: many; CDR3nt: TGTGCCAGCAGCCCTGTTCGAGACAGGGATTTCTCTGGGGCCAACGTCCTGACTTTC; CDR3aa: CASSPVRDRDFSGANVLTF
j_gene: TRBJ2-2; v_gene: TRBV2; d_gene: TRBD2; abundance: .; CDR3nt: TGTGCCAGCAGTCAAGGGACTAGCGGGGTGGACGGGGAGCTGTTTTTT; CDR3aa: CASSQGTSGVDGELFF
j_gene: TRBJ2-7; v_gene: TRBV9; d_gene: TRBD2; abundance: many; CDR3nt: TGTGCCAGCAGCCCCGGGACTAGCGAGACCTACGAGCAGTACTTC; CDR3aa: CASSPGTSETYEQYF
j_gene: TRBJ1-5; v_gene: TRBV4-1; d_gene: .; abundance: .; CDR3nt: TGCGCCAGCAGCCAGAGGACAGTCAGCAATCAGCCCCAGCATTTT; CDR3aa: CASSQRTVSNQPQHF
j_gene: TRBJ2-3; v_gene: TRBV6-5; d_gene: .; abundance: few; CDR3nt: TGTGCCAGCAGTTACGAGGGTCAACTCACAGATACGCAGTATTTT; CDR3aa: CASSYEGQLTDTQYF
j_gene: TRBJ2-2; v_gene: TRBV5-1; d_gene: TRBD1; abundance: few; CDR3nt: TGCGCCAGCAGCTTGGCCCAGGGGGATACACTGAACACCGGGGAGCTGTTTTTT; CDR3aa: CASSLAQGDTLNTGELFF
j_gene: TRBJ2-3; v_gene: TRBV30; d_gene: .; abundance: many; CDR3nt: TGTGCCTGGAGTAGGTACCACACAGATACGCAGTATTTT; CDR3aa: CAWSRYHTDTQYF
j_gene: TRBJ1-5; v_gene: TRBV7-9; d_gene: .; abundance: many; CDR3nt: TGTGCCAGCAGCCCTGCGGGTCAGGGCGATCAGCCCCAGCATTTT; CDR3aa: CASSPAGQGDQPQHF
j_gene: TRBJ2-1; v_gene: TRBV4-1; d_gene: .; abundance: few; CDR3nt: TGCGCCAGCAGCCAAGCAGTCTCGGCCGGCGATGAGCAGTTCTTC; CDR3aa: CASSQAVSAGDEQFF
j_gene: TRBJ2-7; v_gene: TRBV5-1; d_gene: TRBD1; abundance: many; CDR3nt: TGCGCCAGCAGCTGGGACAGATCCTACGAGCAGTACTTC; CDR3aa: CASSWDRSYEQYF
j_gene: TRBJ2-3; v_gene: TRBV12-3/TRBV12-4; d_gene: TRBD1; abundance: many; CDR3nt: TGTGCCAGCACCATACTGACAGGGGCCCCAGATACGCAGTATTTT; CDR3aa: CASTILTGAPDTQYF
j_gene: TRBJ2-3; v_gene: TRBV9; d_gene: .; abundance: many; CDR3nt: TGTGCCAGCAGCGTAGCGGGGGTTATGGCAGATACGCAGTATTTT; CDR3aa: CASSVAGVMADTQYF